The 4 T cell receptor beta chains listed next were all sequenced from one sample in a study of cytomegalovirus exposure and HLA in healthy donors. In the PCR, 60 Vbeta and 13 Jbeta primers were used. Generated by immunoSEQ multiplex PCR, the TCRdb table keeps only in-frame clones and is missing some. The sample lists under 200,000 clones; 60% to 80% were seen once. Sequencing used PBMCs. The receptor set was obtained from a man in his 60s in good health and CMV-seronegative.

With respect to this clone: This sample also contains other DNA sequences that code for the same CDR3. The chain joins TRBV4-1 to TRBJ1-1; D is undetermined. CDR1 is MGHRA, CDR2 YSYEKL, per germline. V lost 3 bases and J lost 0, with 8 bases in between. The CDR3 is 14 residues long. The CDR3 spells CASSQEQLNTEAFF. The CDR3, as DNA: TGCGCCAGCAGCCAGGAGCAGTTGAACACTGAAGCTTTCTTT.

This clone was counted once. The V call is TRBV7-9, the J call TRBJ2-1; 11 nucleotides match TRBD2. The CDR3 spans 16 residues. V trimming: 5 bases; J trimming: 5 bases; junction bases outside the gene matches: 8. CDR1 and CDR2 (germline): SEHNR, FQNEAQ (reference sequence). The DNA of the CDR3 is TGTGCCAGCAGCCCCGTTACTAGCGGGGGCAACAATGAGCAGTTCTTC. This sequence encodes CASSPVTSGGNNEQFF.

The chain recombines TRBV7-6 with TRBJ2-5, with a weak D call TRBD2 (5 bases). V lost 2 bases, J lost 2 bases, and 12 bases lay in between. The CDR3 has 15 residues. Germline V CDR1 and CDR2: SGHVS, FNYEAQ. The chain's CDR3 is CASSLFTGNQETQYF. CDR3 nucleotides: TGTGCCAGCAGCTTATTTACGGGGAATCAAGAGACCCAGTACTTC.

The chain is built from TRBV7-9 and TRBJ1-1; D gene unclear. This CDR3 is 13 amino acids long. V gave up 3 bases and J gave up 2 bases, with 7 bases separating them. Germline V gene sequence: CDR1 SEHNR, CDR2 FQNEAQ (reference sequence). The CDR3 DNA reads TGTGCCAGCAGCTTGAACAGCAACACTGAAGCTTTCTTT. Encoded protein: CASSLNSNTEAFF. Complete variable domain (other parts from reference TRBV7-9 and TRBJ1-1): DTGVSQNPRHKITKRGQNVTFRCDPISEHNRLYWYRQTLGQGPEFLTYFQNEAQLEKSRLLSDRFSAERPKGSFSTLEIQRTEQGDSAMYLCASSLNSNTEAFFGQGTRLTVV.